Described below is a single T cell receptor beta chain sequence and its context. Its cognate antigen has yet to be identified. Base quality data are lacking; no much larger clone is found one base away. Participants in the prospective study were aged about 18 to 89 years, lived in some 24 United States geographic areas, and enrolled through a virtual design. Cohort assignment in the prospective study relied on participant-reported clinical history from a screening survey and a study questionnaire. Exposed participants were defined as having been in contact with someone with a PCR-confirmed or clinician-diagnosed COVID-19 case within 2 weeks of study entry. In the prospective study, mobile phlebotomists collected whole blood, serum and a nasopharyngeal or oropharyngeal swab from each participant. Prospective study participants could optionally give additional blood draws and questionnaires over an approximately two-month period. Before DNA extraction, prospective study blood samples were shipped either frozen or at room temperature.

The sample comes from a study of blood T cell repertoires in COVID-19 (dated by TCRdb to between 2020 and 2021). A note on the overall study: Collaborator samples came from the United States, Italy and Spain and covered acute and convalescent phases of COVID-19. Nearly every sample came with metadata listing a de-identified subject ID, COVID-19 status, age in years and sex. Where HLA class I and class II types were available, the types were taken from metadata supplied by the sample provider, not from assay-based typing. The material from the prospective study consisted of cDNA or gDNA derived from T cells, B-cell-depleted T cells, or PBMCs. Deeply sampled blood TCRbeta repertoires from subjects exposed to, actively infected with, or recovered from COVID-19 were included in the dataset. Samples came from the ongoing ImmuneRACE study (first 160 participants) plus 1,254 subjects from 6 global collaborators. The repertoires were released in a freely available public database meant as a resource for research on the immune response to SARS-CoV-2.

The immunoSEQ Assay, a bias-controlled multiplex PCR, was used to amplify TCRbeta CDR3 regions from genomic DNA. The paper's processing steps were these. Within the assay, amplification of reference gene primers was used to estimate how many nucleated cells each sample contained. To quantify the absolute abundance of each unique TCRbeta CDR3 rearrangement, sequence reads were collapsed and filtered. For each sample, productive Simpson clonality was calculated by taking the square root of Simpson's diversity index across productive rearrangements. Sourced from immuneACCESS, this table was stored by TCRdb with only in-frame sequences that have V and J called. A share of the clones is absent; for the studies checked, an unresolved V gene accounts for under half, and the remainder has no known explanation. The V and J calls and the clone size are those of that table, but D and trimming were determined from the DNA. A total of some 340,000 clones appear in this sample, 90% of them only once. Of the sample, approximately 4.1% falls within the top ten clones.

What the study reported, not specific to this receptor: The quantity of clinical and demographic metadata differed by source and by participant and was supplied without curation.

V loses 0 bases at its end and J loses 2 bases; junction bases beyond the gene matches: 9. CDR1 and CDR2 are read off the germline V gene as LGHNA and YNFKEQ. Taken from cysteine to phenylalanine, the CDR3 has 18 residues. The read is trimmed to its CDR3 DNA, 54 bases read in frame from base 1. The material sequenced was PBMCs or T cells enriched from blood (not recorded which). The source is a woman aged 30 to 39 who had been exposed to COVID-19. This chain is built from TRBV4-2 and TRBJ2-5; a stretch of 10 junction bases matches TRBD2. The CDR3 region reads CASSQDSGGPRRQETQYF. The nucleotide sequence is given as TGTGCCAGCAGCCAAGATAGCGGGGGGCCGCGTCGACAAGAGACCCAGTACTTC.